These 18 T cell receptor beta chains were all obtained from the same sample, sequenced in a study of cytomegalovirus exposure and HLA in healthy donors. Primers included in the PCR were 60 Vbeta and 13 Jbeta primers. Sequencing was performed with immunoSEQ multiplex PCR; in TCRdb, only in-frame clones are kept and a portion is missing. The sample consists of 95,000 to 150,000 clones, 60% to 85% of them appearing once. Sequencing was done on a sample of PBMCs. Every receptor here comes from a man under 40 in good health and CMV-seronegative.

The chain carries TRBV7-2 and TRBJ2-3; D gene ambiguous. CDR1 and CDR2 (germline): SGHTA, FQGNSA. Trimming took off 0 bases at V and 0 bases at J, with 4 bases between the two ends. The CDR3 is made up of 14 amino acids. The chain's CDR3 is CASSLARSTDTQYF. The CDR3 DNA reads as TGTGCCAGCAGCTTAGCCAGAAGCACAGATACGCAGTATTTT.

This sequence joins TRBV6-5 and TRBJ2-7; the D gene is possibly TRBD1 (6 bases). The CDR3 contains 14 residues. Germline CDR1 MNHEY, CDR2 SVGAGI. Trimming left V 6 bases short and J 2 bases short, with 14 bases between. CDR3 residues: CASRQPGQAYEQYF. The CDR3 DNA reads as TGTGCCAGCAGACAACCGGGACAAGCCTACGAGCAGTACTTC.

The chain carries TRBV10-2 and TRBJ2-2, with 7 bases fitting TRBD2. The trim removed 0 bases at V and 4 bases at J, leaving 17 bases unmatched. Germline CDR1 is WSHSY and CDR2 is SAAADI. The CDR3 runs 20 residues. The CDR3 reads CASSESIGTAWIAGTGELFF. The CDR3 DNA sequence: TGCGCCAGCAGTGAGTCGATCGGGACCGCATGGATAGCGGGCACCGGGGAGCTGTTTTTT.

Note on this clone: A junction boundary mismatches the germline segment, possibly from a read error. The chain joins TRBV15 to TRBJ2-3; D is perhaps TRBD1 (6 bases). This CDR3 has 15 amino acids. Germline CDR1 LNHNV, CDR2 YYDKDF (reference sequence). The chain's CDR3 is CATRRGQLETDTQYF. CDR3 in DNA: TGTGCCACCAGAAGAGGACAGTTAGAAACAGATACGCAGTATTTT.

This chain uses TRBV4-3 with TRBJ2-1, with a tentative D call TRBD1 (6 bases). V dropped 1 base and J dropped 15 bases, with 22 bases sitting between them. CDR3 size: 15 residues. CDR1 and CDR2 from the germline V gene are LGHNA and YSLEER. The CDR3 sequence is CASSQAGSGDKQRFF. Here the CDR3 DNA reads TGCGCCAGCAGCCAAGCGGGGTCAGGGGACAAACAAAGGTTCTTC.

V and J are TRBV10-3 and TRBJ2-7; TRBD1 matches 9 bases. Germline V gene lookup returns CDR1 ENHRY and CDR2 SYGVKD. The V and J ends lost 4 bases and 5 bases, in that order; junction bases with no gene match: 6. The CDR3 length is 14 residues. Here the CDR3 DNA reads TGTGCCATCAGTGGGGGGACAGGGCGGAACGAGCAGTACTTC. It codes for CAISGGTGRNEQYF.

V usage is TRBV27 and J usage is TRBJ2-7, with 7 bases identical to TRBD1. The CDR3 runs 14 residues. In germline, CDR1 is MNHEY, CDR2 SMNVEV (reference sequence). V lost 2 bases and J lost 1; bases outside the gene matches: 2. In nucleotides, the CDR3 is TGTGCCAGCAGTTTACTGGGACAGTCCTACGAGCAGTACTTC. Encoded protein: CASSLLGQSYEQYF.

This rearrangement joins TRBV5-1 to TRBJ2-3, with D tentatively TRBD2 (6 bases). The V end was cut by 0 bases, the J end by 4 bases, with 12 bases between. Germline V gives CDR1 SGHRS, CDR2 YFSETQ. This CDR3 is built from 15 residues. The chain's CDR3 is CASSLDGGSSDTQYF. The DNA of the CDR3 is TGCGCCAGCAGCTTGGATGGGGGGTCCTCAGATACGCAGTATTTT.

The J gene is TRBJ1-2, the V gene TRBV30, with 9 bases fitting TRBD1. Unmatched junction bases numbered 8, after V lost 2 bases and J lost 7 bases. Germline lookup yields CDR1 GTSNPN and CDR2 SVGIG (reference sequence). This CDR3 is built from 14 residues. The CDR3 nucleotides read TGTGCCTGGAGTACGGACAGGGGAAGGAGTGGCTACACCTTC. Translating it yields CAWSTDRGRSGYTF.

The V gene is TRBV28, the J gene TRBJ1-1; TRBD1 matches 10 bases. Germline V gives CDR1 MDHEN, CDR2 SYDVKM. The CDR3 has 13 residues. V shed 6 bases, J shed 5 bases, and the junction held 3 bases outside the gene matches. The CDR3 nucleotides are TGTGCCAGCAGGGGACAGGGGAGGACTGAAGCTTTCTTT. Protein sequence: CASRGQGRTEAFF.

This clone was seen only once. The chain joins TRBV7-9 to TRBJ1-1; D is undetermined. V gave up 5 bases and J gave up 1 base, with 14 bases separating them. Per the germline V gene, CDR1 is SEHNR and CDR2 is FQNEAQ (reference sequence). The CDR3 is 15 amino acids. The CDR3 spells CASSHIGRGNTEAFF. For the CDR3, the DNA is TGTGCCAGCAGCCATATCGGTCGGGGGAACACTGAAGCTTTCTTT. Full variable domain (missing parts from reference TRBV7-9 and TRBJ1-1): DTGVSQNPRHKITKRGQNVTFRCDPISEHNRLYWYRQTLGQGPEFLTYFQNEAQLEKSRLLSDRFSAERPKGSFSTLEIQRTEQGDSAMYLCASSHIGRGNTEAFFGQGTRLTVV.

The chain carries TRBV15 and TRBJ1-4, with TRBD1 as a possible D gene (5 bases). CDR1 and CDR2 (germline): LNHNV, YYDKDF (reference sequence). V dropped 7 bases and J dropped 4 bases, with 19 bases sitting between them. The CDR3 has 16 amino acids. The CDR3 loop reads CATTPSGGGHNEKLFF. The CDR3 region has the DNA TGTGCCACCACGCCCTCCGGGGGAGGGCATAATGAAAAACTGTTTTTT.

The rearrangement uses TRBV19 and TRBJ1-1, with 9 nucleotides matching TRBD1. Trimming at V came to 5 bases and at J to 1 base, leaving 20 bases not matched to a gene. The V gene's germline CDR1 is LNHDA and CDR2 SQIVND (reference sequence). The CDR3 is 20 residues long. This chain's CDR3 is CASSPRWTGDSVVTNTEAFF. The CDR3 DNA follows: TGTGCCAGTAGTCCTCGTTGGACAGGGGACTCGGTAGTCACGAACACTGAAGCTTTCTTT.

V is TRBV28 and J is TRBJ2-1; 8 bases line up with TRBD2. CDR1 MDHEN and CDR2 SYDVKM come from the germline V gene. The CDR3 runs 17 residues. V was pared by 3 bases and J by 2 bases, with 9 bases of the junction left unmatched. CDR3 sequence reads: CASSFLMGGGPYNEQFF. For the CDR3, the DNA is TGTGCCAGCAGTTTTTTAATGGGCGGGGGGCCCTACAATGAGCAGTTCTTC.

The J gene is TRBJ1-2, the V gene TRBV30; 8 nucleotides agree with TRBD1. CDR1 and CDR2 (germline): GTSNPN, SVGIG (reference sequence). The CDR3 covers 14 residues. With 1 base clipped from V and 3 bases from J, the junction kept 4 bases outside the gene matches. The DNA of the CDR3 is TGTGCCTGGAGTGGGGACAGGTCCGACTATGGCTACACCTTC. Translating gives CAWSGDRSDYGYTF.

The chain couples TRBV5-1 to TRBJ2-7; 7 bases agree with TRBD2. The CDR3 spans 16 residues. V gave up 4 bases and J gave up 5 bases; unmatched junction bases: 15. The V gene's germline CDR1 is SGHRS and CDR2 YFSETQ. CDR3 sequence reads: CASSLRSGTTSNEQYF. The CDR3 DNA reads as TGCGCCAGCAGCCTAAGGAGCGGGACTACGTCTAACGAGCAGTACTTC.

The chain carries TRBV2 and TRBJ1-5, with D hard to call. CDR1 is SNHLY, CDR2 FYNNEI, per germline. V was shortened by 6 bases and J by 3 bases, with 6 bases between the two germline ends. The CDR3 runs 12 residues. CDR3 residues: CASRLVNQPQHF. In DNA, the CDR3 is TGTGCCAGCAGACTGGTCAATCAGCCCCAGCATTTT.

This chain uses TRBV6-1 with TRBJ1-2; possible D gene TRBD1, 5 bases. The CDR3 has 13 amino acids. CDR1 MNHNS and CDR2 SASEGT come from the germline V gene. The V and J ends lost 7 bases and 5 bases respectively, with 14 bases between them. The CDR3 bases are TGTGCCAGCAATCTAAGGGGTCAATATGGCTACACCTTC. This sequence encodes CASNLRGQYGYTF.